The present T cell receptor (beta chain) was sequenced within a study of blood T cell repertoires in COVID-19. Study-wide context: Whether acute or convalescent, the COVID-19 samples came from the United States, Italy and Spain. T cells, B-cell-depleted T cells, or PBMCs supplied cDNA or gDNA.

Between the trimmed V and J ends, which lost 8 bases and 4 bases, there was a span of 14 bases. Germline V gives CDR1 MDHEN, CDR2 SYDVKM. The length of the CDR3 is 13 residues. In the authors' workflow: Quantification of nucleated cells was approximated via reference gene primer amplification. Profiling relied on immunoSEQ multiplex PCR, and the TCRdb table lists in-frame clones only, not all of them. D and trimming come from the DNA, and the V and J calls and clone size come from that table. Among 350,000 to 450,000 clones, 85% were seen once, and the ten largest hold 3% to 4%. The sequence derives from a young woman with acute or convalescent COVID-19. The J gene is TRBJ1-1, the V gene TRBV28, with D maybe TRBD1 (6 bases). The sequenced material came from peripheral blood. CDR3 in DNA: TGTGCCAGCGTCCGGGACACGGGCACTGAAGCTTTCTTT. Protein: CASVRDTGTEAFF.